This entry is about one T cell receptor (beta chain). Its antigen is not identified. Trimming took 1 base from V and 1 from J, leaving 8 bases between them. CDR3 length: 14 amino acids. Germline CDR1 reads SGHRS; CDR2 reads YFSETQ. This record comes from a study of T-cell reconstitution after alpha-beta-depleted transplantation in children. The library targeted TCRbeta and was prepared with unique molecular identifiers. TCRdb re-called the PCR reads with MiXCR, one entry per CDR3 protein. Of about 980,000 distinct CDR3 sequences listed, roughly 29% are singletons. Regarding the study as a whole: A year had passed since transplant, and T-cell counts and diversity by then came mostly from newly produced T cells. Two months or so post-transplant, alpha-beta T cells reportedly derived from several hundred expanded graft clones. Surviving recipient T cells and intrathymic progenitors accounted for some patients' high TCRbeta diversity at day 60.

The chain combines TRBV5-1 with TRBJ1-1; D is unresolved. The sequencing here drew on PBMCs, mostly from graft donor cells, taken 360 days after TCRalphabeta/CD19-depleted stem cell transplant. This clonotype was sampled from a boy under two years old who had a stem cell transplant for SCID, so the T cells may come from the graft donor. This chain's CDR3 is CASSLSSANTEAFF. As DNA, the CDR3 is TGCGCCAGCAGCTTGTCTTCGGCGAACACTGAAGCTTTCTTT.